Listed below are T cell receptor beta chains from one sample, sequenced in a study of shared clonotypes between healthy human individuals. Repertoires were generated with immunoSEQ multiplex PCR, while TCRdb's copy carries only in-frame clones and drops some. The repertoire consists of hundreds of thousands of clones, with 95% occurring once and the leading ten covering over 0.1%. Sequencing was done on a sample of naive CD8+ T cells sorted from blood. Every receptor here comes from a woman in her twenties or thirties in good health. CDR3s include the opening cysteine and the closing phenylalanine or tryptophan. D genes are given only for firm matches. Clone size is not always given. Where it is, it says once, few, many or a class for expanded clones.

j_call: TRBJ2-7; cdr3_length: 13; d_call: .; clone_size: once; v_call: TRBV30; cdr3_aa: CAWSSRAAYEQYF; cdr3_nt: TGTGCCTGGAGTAGTAGGGCCGCCTACGAGCAGTACTTC
j_call: TRBJ2-2; cdr3_length: 16; d_call: TRBD1; clone_size: .; v_call: TRBV29-1; cdr3_aa: CSVVFGDRGLSGELFF; cdr3_nt: TGCAGCGTTGTTTTCGGGGACAGGGGTCTCTCCGGGGAGCTGTTTTTT
j_call: TRBJ2-3; cdr3_length: 15; d_call: .; clone_size: .; v_call: TRBV19; cdr3_aa: CASSGDHGMTDTQYF; cdr3_nt: TGTGCCAGTAGTGGGGACCATGGGATGACAGATACGCAGTATTTT
j_call: TRBJ1-4; cdr3_length: 18; d_call: TRBD1; clone_size: .; v_call: TRBV27; cdr3_aa: CASSLKSRGRGTNEKLFF; cdr3_nt: TGTGCCAGCAGTTTAAAATCGAGGGGGCGAGGGACTAATGAAAAACTGTTTTTT
j_call: TRBJ1-5; cdr3_length: 15; d_call: .; clone_size: .; v_call: TRBV28; cdr3_aa: CASSSWGVRNQPQHF; cdr3_nt: TGTGCCAGCAGTTCTTGGGGCGTTAGAAATCAGCCCCAGCATTTT
j_call: TRBJ2-7; cdr3_length: 13; d_call: .; clone_size: few; v_call: TRBV5-4; cdr3_aa: CASSLIGGYEQYF; cdr3_nt: TGTGCCAGCAGCTTGATAGGGGGTTACGAGCAGTACTTC
j_call: TRBJ2-7; cdr3_length: 15; d_call: .; clone_size: .; v_call: TRBV7-9; cdr3_aa: CASSLDPGSSYEQYF; cdr3_nt: TGTGCCAGCAGCTTAGATCCAGGGAGCTCCTACGAGCAGTACTTC
j_call: TRBJ1-2; cdr3_length: 15; d_call: .; clone_size: .; v_call: TRBV6-5; cdr3_aa: CASSYRTLMGYGYTF; cdr3_nt: TGTGCCAGCAGTTATCGTACGTTGATGGGCTATGGCTACACCTTC
j_call: TRBJ2-7; cdr3_length: 14; d_call: .; clone_size: .; v_call: TRBV28; cdr3_aa: CASRVRFGQGEQYF; cdr3_nt: TGTGCCAGCAGGGTAAGGTTTGGCCAGGGGGAGCAGTACTTC
j_call: TRBJ2-7; cdr3_length: 11; d_call: .; clone_size: .; v_call: TRBV20-1; cdr3_aa: CSVADSYEQYF; cdr3_nt: TGCAGTGTCGCGGATTCCTACGAGCAGTACTTC
j_call: TRBJ1-1; cdr3_length: 13; d_call: .; clone_size: once; v_call: TRBV28; cdr3_aa: CASSFNLNTEAFF; cdr3_nt: TGTGCCAGCAGTTTTAACCTGAACACTGAAGCTTTCTTT
j_call: TRBJ1-2; cdr3_length: 13; d_call: .; clone_size: .; v_call: TRBV5-4; cdr3_aa: CASSQRGGYGYTF; cdr3_nt: TGTGCCAGCAGCCAACGGGGGGGCTATGGCTACACCTTC
j_call: TRBJ1-1; cdr3_length: 12; d_call: .; clone_size: .; v_call: TRBV29-1; cdr3_aa: CSVEELGPEAFF; cdr3_nt: TGCAGCGTTGAAGAACTCGGACCTGAAGCTTTCTTT
j_call: TRBJ2-7; cdr3_length: 17; d_call: TRBD2; clone_size: .; v_call: TRBV10-3; cdr3_aa: CAISESSLSGLAPEQYF; cdr3_nt: TGTGCCATCAGTGAGTCATCACTTTCGGGACTAGCCCCAGAGCAGTACTTC
j_call: TRBJ2-7; cdr3_length: 16; d_call: .; clone_size: .; v_call: TRBV19; cdr3_aa: CASSIHRASESSEQYF; cdr3_nt: TGTGCCAGTAGTATCCACCGGGCTAGCGAGTCCAGCGAGCAGTACTTC
j_call: TRBJ2-7; cdr3_length: 15; d_call: TRBD2; clone_size: .; v_call: TRBV12-5; cdr3_aa: CASGSSGSPAYEQYF; cdr3_nt: TGTGCTAGTGGCTCTAGCGGGAGTCCCGCCTACGAGCAGTACTTC
j_call: TRBJ2-5; cdr3_length: 17; d_call: .; clone_size: .; v_call: TRBV30; cdr3_aa: CAWIPPAVLISQETQYF; cdr3_nt: TGTGCCTGGATACCCCCTGCGGTGTTGATCTCTCAAGAGACCCAGTACTTC
j_call: TRBJ2-1; cdr3_length: 13; d_call: .; clone_size: .; v_call: TRBV7-6; cdr3_aa: CASSPQSYNEQFF; cdr3_nt: TGTGCCAGCAGCCCACAGTCCTACAATGAGCAGTTCTTC
j_call: TRBJ2-7; cdr3_length: 11; d_call: .; clone_size: once; v_call: TRBV20-1; cdr3_aa: CSAPHLREQYF; cdr3_nt: TGCAGTGCCCCTCATCTTCGCGAGCAGTACTTC
j_call: TRBJ1-5; cdr3_length: 14; d_call: .; clone_size: few; v_call: TRBV19; cdr3_aa: CASSVRDNHQPQHF; cdr3_nt: TGTGCCAGTAGTGTACGGGACAACCATCAGCCCCAGCATTTT
j_call: TRBJ1-3; cdr3_length: 12; d_call: .; clone_size: .; v_call: TRBV19; cdr3_aa: CASSIAGNTIYF; cdr3_nt: TGTGCCAGTAGTATAGCTGGAAACACCATATATTTT
j_call: TRBJ2-7; cdr3_length: 15; d_call: TRBD2; clone_size: .; v_call: TRBV25-1; cdr3_aa: CASSWTAGDSYEQYF; cdr3_nt: TGTGCCAGCAGTTGGACAGCGGGGGACTCCTACGAGCAGTACTTC
j_call: TRBJ2-7; cdr3_length: 11; d_call: .; clone_size: .; v_call: TRBV11-2; cdr3_aa: CASSLIYEQYF; cdr3_nt: TGTGCCAGCAGCTTAATCTACGAGCAGTACTTC
j_call: TRBJ2-7; cdr3_length: 14; d_call: .; clone_size: .; v_call: TRBV6-5; cdr3_aa: CASSYSRGSYEQYF; cdr3_nt: TGTGCCAGCAGTTACTCGCGGGGCTCCTACGAGCAGTACTTC
j_call: TRBJ2-7; cdr3_length: 14; d_call: TRBD2; clone_size: .; v_call: TRBV5-6; cdr3_aa: CASSSGLAPYEQYF; cdr3_nt: TGTGCCAGCAGCTCAGGACTAGCGCCTTACGAGCAGTACTTC
j_call: TRBJ2-7; cdr3_length: 19; d_call: TRBD1; clone_size: .; v_call: TRBV4-1; cdr3_aa: CASSQGPLGQGSLSYEQYF; cdr3_nt: TGCGCCAGCAGCCAAGGGCCACTAGGACAGGGGTCGCTCTCCTACGAGCAGTACTTC
j_call: TRBJ2-3; cdr3_length: 15; d_call: .; clone_size: .; v_call: TRBV7-8; cdr3_aa: CASSLVWRGTDTQYF; cdr3_nt: TGTGCCAGCAGCTTAGTATGGCGGGGCACAGATACGCAGTATTTT
j_call: TRBJ2-3; cdr3_length: 15; d_call: .; clone_size: .; v_call: TRBV15; cdr3_aa: CATSRERGGTDTQYF; cdr3_nt: TGTGCCACCAGCAGAGAGCGAGGCGGCACAGATACGCAGTATTTT
j_call: TRBJ1-1; cdr3_length: 15; d_call: .; clone_size: .; v_call: TRBV5-6; cdr3_aa: CASSLGHGVNTEAFF; cdr3_nt: TGTGCCAGCAGCTTGGGGCACGGTGTGAACACTGAAGCTTTCTTT
j_call: TRBJ1-2; cdr3_length: 14; d_call: .; clone_size: .; v_call: TRBV6-5; cdr3_aa: CASSYSDIGYGYTF; cdr3_nt: TGTGCCAGCAGTTACTCGGATATTGGATATGGCTACACCTTC
j_call: TRBJ2-7; cdr3_length: 13; d_call: .; clone_size: .; v_call: TRBV27; cdr3_aa: CASSLEGRYEQYF; cdr3_nt: TGTGCCAGCAGTTTAGAGGGGAGGTACGAGCAGTACTTC
j_call: TRBJ2-5; cdr3_length: 14; d_call: .; clone_size: .; v_call: TRBV7-9; cdr3_aa: CASSLVSQQETQYF; cdr3_nt: TGTGCCAGCAGCTTGGTGAGTCAGCAAGAGACCCAGTACTTC
j_call: TRBJ2-7; cdr3_length: 13; d_call: .; clone_size: .; v_call: TRBV27; cdr3_aa: CASSLGHSYEQYF; cdr3_nt: TGTGCCAGCAGTTTGGGACACTCCTACGAGCAGTACTTC
j_call: TRBJ2-7; cdr3_length: 15; d_call: .; clone_size: .; v_call: TRBV19; cdr3_aa: CASSVMDSLLYEQYF; cdr3_nt: TGTGCCAGTAGTGTTATGGACTCGTTGCTCTACGAGCAGTACTTC
j_call: TRBJ2-7; cdr3_length: 16; d_call: TRBD2; clone_size: once; v_call: TRBV7-9; cdr3_aa: CASSLTTSGPFDEQYF; cdr3_nt: TGTGCCAGCAGCTTAACTACTAGCGGGCCTTTCGACGAGCAGTACTTC
j_call: TRBJ2-1; cdr3_length: 15; d_call: TRBD1; clone_size: .; v_call: TRBV7-6; cdr3_aa: CASSSDRVPYNEQFF; cdr3_nt: TGTGCCAGCAGCTCGGACAGGGTCCCCTACAATGAGCAGTTCTTC
j_call: TRBJ2-7; cdr3_length: 13; d_call: TRBD1; clone_size: .; v_call: TRBV29-1; cdr3_aa: CSVDSGTAYEQYF; cdr3_nt: TGCAGCGTTGACTCTGGGACAGCCTACGAGCAGTACTTC